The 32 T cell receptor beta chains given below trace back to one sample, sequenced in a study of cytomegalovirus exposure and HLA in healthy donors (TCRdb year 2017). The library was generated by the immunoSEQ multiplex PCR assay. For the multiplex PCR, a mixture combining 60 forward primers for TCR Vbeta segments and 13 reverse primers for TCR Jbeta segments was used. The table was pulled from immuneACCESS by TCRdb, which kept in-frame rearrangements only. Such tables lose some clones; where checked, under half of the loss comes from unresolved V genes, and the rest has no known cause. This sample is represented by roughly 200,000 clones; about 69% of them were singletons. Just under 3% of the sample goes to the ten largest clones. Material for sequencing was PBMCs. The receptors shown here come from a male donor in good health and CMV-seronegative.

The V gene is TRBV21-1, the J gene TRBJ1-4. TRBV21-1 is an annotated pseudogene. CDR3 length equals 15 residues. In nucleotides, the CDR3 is TGTGCCAGCAGCAAAGGGAGGGACACTAATGAAAAACTGTTTTTT. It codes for CASSKGRDTNEKLFF.

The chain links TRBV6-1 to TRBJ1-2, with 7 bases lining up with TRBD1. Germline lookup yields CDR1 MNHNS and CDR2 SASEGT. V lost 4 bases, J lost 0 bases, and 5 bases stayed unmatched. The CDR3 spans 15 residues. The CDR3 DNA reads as TGTGCCAGCAGTGGCCCGGGACAGACTAACTATGGCTACACCTTC. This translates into CASSGPGQTNYGYTF.

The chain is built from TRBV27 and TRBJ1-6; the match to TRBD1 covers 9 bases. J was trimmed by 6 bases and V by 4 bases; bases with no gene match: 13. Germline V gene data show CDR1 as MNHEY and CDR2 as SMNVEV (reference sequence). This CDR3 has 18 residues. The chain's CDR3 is CASSSEVTGGASNSPLHF. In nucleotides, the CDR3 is TGTGCCAGCAGTTCCGAGGTTACAGGGGGCGCCTCTAATTCACCCCTCCACTTT.

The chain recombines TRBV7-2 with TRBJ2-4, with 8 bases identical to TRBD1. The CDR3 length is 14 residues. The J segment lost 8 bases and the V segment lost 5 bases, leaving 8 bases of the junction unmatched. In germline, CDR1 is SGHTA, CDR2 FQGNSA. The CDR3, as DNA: TGTGCCAGCAGCCGTTCGACAGGGGCGGACATTCAGTACTTC. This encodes CASSRSTGADIQYF.

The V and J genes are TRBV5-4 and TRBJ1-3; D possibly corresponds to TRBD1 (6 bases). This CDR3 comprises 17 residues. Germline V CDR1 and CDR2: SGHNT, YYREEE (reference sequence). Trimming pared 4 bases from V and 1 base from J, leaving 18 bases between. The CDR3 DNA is TGTGCCAGCAGCCGCGGGGGCCAGTACGTTTCTGGAAACACCATATATTTT. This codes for CASSRGGQYVSGNTIYF.

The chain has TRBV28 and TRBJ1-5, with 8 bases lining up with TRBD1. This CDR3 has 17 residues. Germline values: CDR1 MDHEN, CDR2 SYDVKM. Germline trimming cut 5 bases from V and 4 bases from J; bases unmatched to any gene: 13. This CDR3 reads CASSPTSGQGGNQPQHF. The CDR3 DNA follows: TGTGCCAGCAGTCCCACCTCCGGACAGGGAGGGAATCAGCCCCAGCATTTT.

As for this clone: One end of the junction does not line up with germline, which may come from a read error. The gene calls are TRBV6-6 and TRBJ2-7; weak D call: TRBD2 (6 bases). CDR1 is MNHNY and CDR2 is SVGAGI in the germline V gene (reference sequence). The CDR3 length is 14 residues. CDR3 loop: CASSNGGSSYEQHF. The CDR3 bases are TGTGCCAGCAGTAATGGGGGGAGCTCCTACGAGCAGCACTTC.

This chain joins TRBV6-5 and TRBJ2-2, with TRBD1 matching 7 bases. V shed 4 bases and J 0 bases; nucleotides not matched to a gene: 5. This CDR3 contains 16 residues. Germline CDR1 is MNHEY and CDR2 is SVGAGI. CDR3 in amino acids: CASSSLGQANTGELFF. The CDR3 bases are TGTGCCAGCAGTTCCCTCGGACAGGCGAACACCGGGGAGCTGTTTTTT.

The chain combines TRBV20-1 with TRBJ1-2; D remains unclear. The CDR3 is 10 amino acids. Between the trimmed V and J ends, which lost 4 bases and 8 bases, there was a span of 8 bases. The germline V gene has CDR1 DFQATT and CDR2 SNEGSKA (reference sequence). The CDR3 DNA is TGCAGTGCTACCCCCAGAGGCTACACCTTC. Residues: CSATPRGYTF.

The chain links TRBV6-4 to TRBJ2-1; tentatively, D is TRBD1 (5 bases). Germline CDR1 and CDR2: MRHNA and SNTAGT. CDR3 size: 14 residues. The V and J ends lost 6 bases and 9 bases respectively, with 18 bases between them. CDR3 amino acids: CASRQVGLSAEQFF. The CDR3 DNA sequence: TGTGCCAGCAGGCAGGTGGGGCTCTCGGCTGAGCAGTTCTTC.

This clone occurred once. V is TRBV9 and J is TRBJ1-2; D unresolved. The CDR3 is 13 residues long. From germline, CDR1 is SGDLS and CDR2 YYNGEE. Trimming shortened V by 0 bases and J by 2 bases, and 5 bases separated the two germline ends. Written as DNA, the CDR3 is TGTGCCAGCAGCGTAGCCGAGAACTATGGCTACACCTTC. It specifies CASSVAENYGYTF.

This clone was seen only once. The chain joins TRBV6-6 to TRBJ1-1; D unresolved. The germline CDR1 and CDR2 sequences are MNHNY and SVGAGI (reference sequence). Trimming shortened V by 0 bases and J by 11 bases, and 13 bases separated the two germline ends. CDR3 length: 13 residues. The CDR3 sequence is CASSYSVEFGAFF. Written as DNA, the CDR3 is TGTGCCAGCAGTTACTCTGTCGAATTCGGGGCTTTCTTT.

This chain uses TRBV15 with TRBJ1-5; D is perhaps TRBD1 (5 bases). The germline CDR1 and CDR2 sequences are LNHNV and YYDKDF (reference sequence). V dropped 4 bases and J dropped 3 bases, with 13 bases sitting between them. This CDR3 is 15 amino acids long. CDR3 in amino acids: CATSTSGTFNQPQHF. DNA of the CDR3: TGTGCCACCAGCACCTCCGGGACTTTCAATCAGCCCCAGCATTTT. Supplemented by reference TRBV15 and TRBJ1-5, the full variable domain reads DAMVIQNPRYQVTQFGKPVTLSCSQTLNHNVMYWYQQKSSQAPKLLFHYYDKDFNNEADTPDNFQSRRPNTSFCFLDIRSPGLGDTAMYLCATSTSGTFNQPQHFGDGTRLSIL.

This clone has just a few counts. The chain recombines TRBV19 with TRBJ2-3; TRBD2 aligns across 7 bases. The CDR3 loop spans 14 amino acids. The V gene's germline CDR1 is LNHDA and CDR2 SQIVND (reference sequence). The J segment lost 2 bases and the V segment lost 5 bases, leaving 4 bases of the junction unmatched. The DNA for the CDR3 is TGTGCCAGTAGTCGGGCGGGAGACACAGATACGCAGTATTTT. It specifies CASSRAGDTDTQYF.

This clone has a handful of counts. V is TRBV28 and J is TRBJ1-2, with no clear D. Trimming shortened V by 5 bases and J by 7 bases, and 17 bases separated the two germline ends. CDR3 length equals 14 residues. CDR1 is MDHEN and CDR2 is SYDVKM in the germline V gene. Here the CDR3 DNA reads TGTGCCAGCAGTCCGGCGGAAGGTGCGGGTGGCTACACCTTC. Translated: CASSPAEGAGGYTF.

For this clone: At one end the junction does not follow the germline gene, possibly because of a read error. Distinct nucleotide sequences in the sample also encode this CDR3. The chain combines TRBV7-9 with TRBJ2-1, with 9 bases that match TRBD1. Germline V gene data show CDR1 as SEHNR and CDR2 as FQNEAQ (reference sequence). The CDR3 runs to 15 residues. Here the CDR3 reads CASSLTGGSYNEQFF. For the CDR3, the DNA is TGTGCCAGCAGCTTAACAGGGGGCTCCTACAATGAGCAATTCTTC.

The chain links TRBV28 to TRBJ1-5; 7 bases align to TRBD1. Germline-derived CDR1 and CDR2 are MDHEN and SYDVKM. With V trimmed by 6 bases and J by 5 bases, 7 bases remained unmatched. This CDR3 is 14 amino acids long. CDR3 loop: CASSTGVGHQPQHF. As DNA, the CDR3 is TGTGCCAGCAGCACAGGGGTGGGGCATCAGCCCCAGCATTTT.

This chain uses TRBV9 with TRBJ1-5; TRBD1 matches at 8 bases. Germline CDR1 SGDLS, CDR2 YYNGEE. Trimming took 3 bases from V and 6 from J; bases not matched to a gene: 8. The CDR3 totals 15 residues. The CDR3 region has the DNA TGTGCCAGCAGCGGCTCCGGGACAGGCATTCAGCCCCAGCATTTT. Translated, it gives CASSGSGTGIQPQHF.

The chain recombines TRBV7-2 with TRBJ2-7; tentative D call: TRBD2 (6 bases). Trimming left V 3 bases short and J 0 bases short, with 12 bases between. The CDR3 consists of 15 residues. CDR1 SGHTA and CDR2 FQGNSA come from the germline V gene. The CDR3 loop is CASSFAGWSSYEQYF. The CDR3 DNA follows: TGTGCCAGCAGCTTCGCGGGGTGGAGCTCCTACGAGCAGTACTTC.

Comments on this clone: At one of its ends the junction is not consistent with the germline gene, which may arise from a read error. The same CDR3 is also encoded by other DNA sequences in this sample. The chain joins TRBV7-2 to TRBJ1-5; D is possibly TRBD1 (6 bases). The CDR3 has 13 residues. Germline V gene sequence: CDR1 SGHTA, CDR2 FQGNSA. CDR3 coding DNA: TGTGCTAGCAGCTTAACAGGGAATCAGCCCCAGCATTTT. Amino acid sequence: CASSLTGNQPQHF.

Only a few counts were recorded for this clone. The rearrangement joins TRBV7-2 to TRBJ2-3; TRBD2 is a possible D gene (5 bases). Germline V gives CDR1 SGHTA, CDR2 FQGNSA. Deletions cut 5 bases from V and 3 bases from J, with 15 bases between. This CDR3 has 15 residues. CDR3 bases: TGTGCCAGCAGCCACGGGAACGGACGAACAGATACGCAGTATTTT. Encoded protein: CASSHGNGRTDTQYF.

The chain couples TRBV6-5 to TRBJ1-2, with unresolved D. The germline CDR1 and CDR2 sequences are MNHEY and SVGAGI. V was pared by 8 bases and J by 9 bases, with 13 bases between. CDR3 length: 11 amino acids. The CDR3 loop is CASRLDRSYTF. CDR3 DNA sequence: TGTGCCAGCCGCCTAGACCGTAGCTACACCTTC.

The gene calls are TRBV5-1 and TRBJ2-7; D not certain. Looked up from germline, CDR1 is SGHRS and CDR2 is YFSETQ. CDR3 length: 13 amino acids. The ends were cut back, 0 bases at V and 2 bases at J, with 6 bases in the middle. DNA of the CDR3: TGCGCCAGCAGCTTGGCCCAGACCTACGAGCAGTACTTC. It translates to CASSLAQTYEQYF.

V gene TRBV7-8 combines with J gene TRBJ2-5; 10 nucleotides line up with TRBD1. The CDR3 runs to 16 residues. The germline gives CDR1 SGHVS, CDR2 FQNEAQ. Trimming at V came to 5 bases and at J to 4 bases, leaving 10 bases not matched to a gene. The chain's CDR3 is CASSPREGQGTETQYF. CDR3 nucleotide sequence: TGTGCCAGCAGCCCCCGGGAGGGACAGGGGACAGAGACCCAGTACTTC.

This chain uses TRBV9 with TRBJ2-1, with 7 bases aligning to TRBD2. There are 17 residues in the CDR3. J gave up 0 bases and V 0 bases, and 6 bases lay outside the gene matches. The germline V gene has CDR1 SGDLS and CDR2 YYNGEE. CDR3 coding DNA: TGTGCCAGCAGCGTAGCTCGCGGGGGAAGCTCCTACAATGAGCAGTTCTTC. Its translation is CASSVARGGSSYNEQFF. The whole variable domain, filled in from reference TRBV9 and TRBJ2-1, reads DSGVTQTPKHLITATGQRVTLRCSPRSGDLSVYWYQQSLDQGLQFLIQYYNGEERAKGNILERFSAQQFPDLHSELNLSSLELGDSALYFCASSVARGGSSYNEQFFGPGTRLTVL.

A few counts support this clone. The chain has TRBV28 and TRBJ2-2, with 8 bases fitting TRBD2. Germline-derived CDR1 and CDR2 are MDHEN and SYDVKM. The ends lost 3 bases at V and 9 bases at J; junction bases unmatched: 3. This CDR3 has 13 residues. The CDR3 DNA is TGTGCCAGCAGTTTCAAGCGGGAGTGGGAGCTGTTTTTT. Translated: CASSFKREWELFF.

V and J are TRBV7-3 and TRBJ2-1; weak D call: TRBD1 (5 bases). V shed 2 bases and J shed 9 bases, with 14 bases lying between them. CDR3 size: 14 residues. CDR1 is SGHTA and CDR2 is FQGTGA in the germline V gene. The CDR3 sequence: CASSLAGHGFEQFF. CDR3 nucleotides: TGTGCCAGCAGCTTAGCAGGGCATGGTTTTGAGCAGTTCTTC. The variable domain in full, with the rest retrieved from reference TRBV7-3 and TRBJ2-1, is GAGVSQTPSNKVTEKGKYVELRCDPISGHTALYWYRQSLGQGPEFLIYFQGTGAADDSGLPNDRFFAVRPEGSVSTLKIQRTERGDSAVYLCASSLAGHGFEQFFGPGTRLTVL.

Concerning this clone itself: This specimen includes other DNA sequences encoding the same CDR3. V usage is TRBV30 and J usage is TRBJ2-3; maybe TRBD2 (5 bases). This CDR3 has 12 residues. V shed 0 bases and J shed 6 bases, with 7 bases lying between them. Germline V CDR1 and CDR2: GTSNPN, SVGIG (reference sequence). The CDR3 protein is CAWSVSSDTQYF. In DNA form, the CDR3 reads TGTGCCTGGAGTGTTTCTAGCGATACGCAGTATTTT.

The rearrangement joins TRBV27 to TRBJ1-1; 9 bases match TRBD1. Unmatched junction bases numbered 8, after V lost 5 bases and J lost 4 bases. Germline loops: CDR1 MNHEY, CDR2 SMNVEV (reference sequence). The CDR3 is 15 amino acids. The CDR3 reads CASSVGVTGGTEAFF. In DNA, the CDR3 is TGTGCCAGCAGTGTAGGTGTGACAGGGGGCACTGAAGCTTTCTTT.

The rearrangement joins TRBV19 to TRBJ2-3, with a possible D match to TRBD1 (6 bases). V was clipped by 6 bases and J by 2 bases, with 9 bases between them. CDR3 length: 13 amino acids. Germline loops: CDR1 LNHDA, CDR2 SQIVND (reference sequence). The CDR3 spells CASRTGATDTQYF. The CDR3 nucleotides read TGTGCCAGTAGGACAGGCGCCACAGATACGCAGTATTTT. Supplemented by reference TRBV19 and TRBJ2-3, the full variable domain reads DGGITQSPKYLFRKEGQNVTLSCEQNLNHDAMYWYRQDPGQGLRLIYYSQIVNDFQKGDIAEGYSVSREKKESFPLTVTSAQKNPTAFYLCASRTGATDTQYFGPGTRLTVL.

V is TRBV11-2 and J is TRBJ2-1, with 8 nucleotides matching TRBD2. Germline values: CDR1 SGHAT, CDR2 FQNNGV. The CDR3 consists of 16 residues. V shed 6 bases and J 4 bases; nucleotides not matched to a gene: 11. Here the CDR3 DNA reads TGTGCCAGCAGTTACTTCGGGAGGGGGGGGTACAATGAGCAGTTCTTC. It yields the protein CASSYFGRGGYNEQFF.

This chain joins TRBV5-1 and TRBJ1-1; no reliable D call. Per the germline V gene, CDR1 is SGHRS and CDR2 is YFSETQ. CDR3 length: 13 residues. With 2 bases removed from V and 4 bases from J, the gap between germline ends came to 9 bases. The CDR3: CASSFEVFTEAFF. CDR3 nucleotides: TGCGCCAGCAGCTTTGAGGTTTTCACTGAAGCTTTCTTT.